The 30 T cell receptor beta chains below were found in one sample sequenced in a study of regulatory T cells in long-lasting Graves disease. Time point denoted: newly diagnosed GD, antithyroid drugs for less than 3 months. PBMC RNA was the source of the TCR library. With iRepertoire HTBI primers and Arm-PCR of CDR3 regions, TCR beta libraries were built. TCRdb ran MiXCR on the multiplex PCR reads and lists one entry per CDR3 protein. The data show roughly 610,000 distinct CDR3 sequences, roughly 16% seen once. The same data also contributed to another study, on T cells in Graves' hyperthyroidism and ophthalmopathy.

This specimen was peripheral blood mononuclear cells (PBMCs), taken at new diagnosis, from a patient treated with antithyroid drugs. Receptor source: a man between 18 and 29 years old with Graves disease.

The chain links TRBV7-3 to TRBJ2-1; TRBD2 agrees at 14 bases. The ends lost 6 bases at V and 2 bases at J; junction bases unmatched: 6. The CDR3 is 17 amino acids. Germline-derived CDR1 and CDR2 are SGHTA and FQGTGA. CDR3 region: CASSVGLAGDAYNEQFF. The CDR3 nucleotides read TGTGCCAGCAGTGTGGGACTAGCGGGAGATGCCTACAATGAGCAGTTCTTC.

This rearrangement joins TRBV29-1 to TRBJ1-4; weak D call: TRBD1 (6 bases). The length of the CDR3 is 15 residues. The V gene lost 5 bases and the J gene lost 4 bases, with 17 bases spanning the gap. Germline assignment: CDR1 SQVTM and CDR2 ANQGSEA. The CDR3 DNA reads as TGCAGCGTTTCGGGGGGGCACGAGGGTAATGAAAAACTGTTTTTT. This codes for CSVSGGHEGNEKLFF.

There are a few counts of this clonotype. The V gene is TRBV19, the J gene TRBJ2-1, with TRBD1 matching 7 bases. Germline V gene sequence: CDR1 LNHDA, CDR2 SQIVND (reference sequence). This CDR3 contains 13 residues. The ends lost 4 bases at V and 7 bases at J; junction bases unmatched: 4. The CDR3 DNA reads TGTGCCAGTAGTACCCACAGGGGAAATGAGCAGTTCTTC. Translation: CASSTHRGNEQFF. The variable domain in full, completed from reference TRBV19 and TRBJ2-1, reads DGGITQSPKYLFRKEGQNVTLSCEQNLNHDAMYWYRQDPGQGLRLIYYSQIVNDFQKGDIAEGYSVSREKKESFPLTVTSAQKNPTAFYLCASSTHRGNEQFFGPGTRLTVL.

The table lists this clonotype with many counts. The germline gene is not matched at one end of the junction; a read error may be the cause. The chain combines TRBV12-3 or TRBV12-4 with TRBJ2-7; unclear D gene. The length of the CDR3 is 11 residues. This CDR3 is CASSSFYGQYF. In DNA form, the CDR3 reads TGTGCCAGCAGTTCCTTTTACGGGCAGTACTTC.

As regards this clonotype: With a much larger clone just one base away, this may be a read error. This chain uses TRBV18 with TRBJ2-1; D not resolved. Germline V lookup: CDR1 KGHSH, CDR2 LQKENI. V was pared by 5 bases and J by 5 bases, with 10 bases between. This CDR3 spans 13 amino acids. The CDR3 nucleotides are TGTGCCAGCTCATCAAGAACGGACAATGAGCAGTTCTTC. This sequence encodes CASSSRTDNEQFF.

There are many counts of this clonotype. The rearrangement links TRBV3-1 to TRBJ1-1; no definite D call. The germline V gene encodes CDR1 LGHDT and CDR2 YNNKEL (reference sequence). V dropped 3 bases and J dropped 7 bases, with 9 bases sitting between them. The CDR3 runs 12 residues. The CDR3 DNA follows: TGTGCCAGCAGCCATGGGGTGAGTGAAGCTTTCTTT. It is translated as CASSHGVSEAFF.

The sample holds many counts of this clonotype. The V and J genes are TRBV18 and TRBJ2-5; 7 bases match TRBD1. V was clipped by 11 bases and J by 2 bases; unmatched bases: 8. Looked up from germline, CDR1 is KGHSH and CDR2 is LQKENI. The CDR3 runs to 13 residues. DNA of the CDR3: TGTGCCGGGCAGTCGGGACAGCAAGAGACCCAGTACTTC. This translates into CAGQSGQQETQYF.

This clonotype was observed a few times. J is TRBJ2-3 and V is TRBV20-1; D is unclear. There are 14 residues in the CDR3. V lost 2 bases to trimming and J lost 0 bases, with 9 bases between them. Germline CDR1 and CDR2: DFQATT and SNEGSKA (reference sequence). In nucleotides, the CDR3 is TGCAGTGCTAGACCAGAGGTTAGCACAGATACGCAGTATTTT. Protein product: CSARPEVSTDTQYF.

The V gene is TRBV28, the J gene TRBJ1-6, with unresolved D. The CDR3 totals 11 residues. In germline, CDR1 is MDHEN, CDR2 SYDVKM. V was shortened by 4 bases and J by 8 bases, with 3 bases between the two germline ends. CDR3 nucleotide sequence: TGTGCCAGCAGTTCGGATTCACCCCTCCACTTT. This translates into CASSSDSPLHF.

There are a few counts of this clonotype. The V and J genes are TRBV2 and TRBJ1-3, with D tentatively TRBD1 (5 bases). Germline V gene sequence: CDR1 SNHLY, CDR2 FYNNEI. The CDR3 spans 14 residues. V lost 2 bases to trimming and J lost 2 bases, with 7 bases between them. The CDR3 loop is CASSEQGAGNTIYF. The CDR3 coding sequence is TGTGCCAGCAGTGAACAGGGTGCTGGAAACACCATATATTTT.

This rearrangement joins TRBV20-1 to TRBJ2-1, with TRBD2 identical over 15 bases. CDR1 DFQATT and CDR2 SNEGSKA come from the germline V gene (reference sequence). The CDR3 consists of 22 residues. J lost 0 bases, V lost 2 bases, and 17 bases had no gene match. The CDR3 here is CSARPSLHRTSGRAVSYNEQFF. CDR3 DNA: TGCAGTGCTAGACCATCACTTCATCGGACTAGCGGGAGGGCCGTCTCCTACAATGAGCAGTTCTTC.

This clonotype came up many times. The V gene is TRBV30, the J gene TRBJ1-5; D not certain. CDR3 length: 15 amino acids. Trimming took off 0 bases at V and 2 bases at J, with 11 bases between the two ends. The germline V gene encodes CDR1 GTSNPN and CDR2 SVGIG (reference sequence). This CDR3 is CAWSVGDLGNQPQHF. CDR3 DNA sequence: TGTGCCTGGAGTGTAGGAGATTTAGGCAATCAGCCCCAGCATTTT.

This clonotype was detected only a few times. V usage is TRBV20-1 and J usage is TRBJ2-1; 10 bases align to TRBD2. V gave up 2 bases and J gave up 6 bases; unmatched junction bases: 7. This CDR3 has 15 residues. CDR1 DFQATT and CDR2 SNEGSKA come from the germline V gene (reference sequence). In DNA form, the CDR3 reads TGCAGTGCTAGAAATCCGGGACTAGCGACCAATGAGCAGTTCTTC. Its translation is CSARNPGLATNEQFF.

This chain links TRBV27 with TRBJ2-7; 8 nucleotides match TRBD1. Germline V lookup: CDR1 MNHEY, CDR2 SMNVEV (reference sequence). The trim removed 5 bases at V and 4 bases at J, leaving 10 bases unmatched. The CDR3 has 15 amino acids. The CDR3 DNA reads as TGTGCCAGCAGTATCAGGGGGCAGGGGGTTTACGAGCAGTACTTC. Translating gives CASSIRGQGVYEQYF.

This clonotype appeared a few times. This chain links TRBV15 with TRBJ1-3, with a weak D call TRBD1 (5 bases). Trimming left V 6 bases short and J 0 bases short, with 21 bases between. The CDR3 is 18 amino acids. Germline assignment: CDR1 LNHNV and CDR2 YYDKDF (reference sequence). In DNA form, the CDR3 reads TGTGCCACCAGGTCCGCGTGGGGCCATACGAGCTCTGGAAACACCATATATTTT. It encodes CATRSAWGHTSSGNTIYF.

The chain has TRBV15 and TRBJ2-7; D is perhaps TRBD1 or TRBD2 (6 bases each). There are 14 residues in the CDR3. Trimming took off 2 bases at V and 7 bases at J, with 15 bases between the two ends. CDR1 and CDR2 from the germline V gene are LNHNV and YYDKDF (reference sequence). For the CDR3, the DNA is TGTGCCACCAGCAGATGGCAGGGGAGGAATGAGCAGTACTTC. Encoded protein: CATSRWQGRNEQYF.

The chain is built from TRBV9 and TRBJ1-3, with D hard to call. From germline, CDR1 is SGDLS and CDR2 YYNGEE. The CDR3 spans 14 residues. V shed 1 base and J shed 4 bases, with 9 bases lying between them. For the CDR3, the DNA is TGTGCCAGCAGCGTAACGGCCCAGGGAAACACCATATATTTT. Residues: CASSVTAQGNTIYF.

V is TRBV4-1 and J is TRBJ1-6; 10 bases align to TRBD1. J gave up 7 bases and V 4 bases, and 10 bases lay outside the gene matches. The CDR3 sequence is 17 residues long. Per the germline V gene, CDR1 is MGHRA and CDR2 is YSYEKL. The CDR3 sequence: CASSRFRTGGENSPLHF. The CDR3 DNA reads as TGCGCCAGCAGCCGATTTAGGACAGGGGGGGAGAATTCACCCCTCCACTTT.

CDR3 sequence: CASASAPGANVLTF. The CDR3 region has the DNA TGTGCCAGCGCTTCTGCCCCTGGGGCCAACGTCCTGACTTTC. V gene TRBV6-1 combines with J gene TRBJ2-6, with D hard to call. Germline V gene sequence: CDR1 MNHNS, CDR2 SASEGT. The CDR3 spans 14 residues. The V end was cut by 8 bases, the J end by 2 bases, with 10 bases between.

The V gene is TRBV19, the J gene TRBJ2-2; D gene unclear. Germline CDR1 is LNHDA and CDR2 is SQIVND (reference sequence). The germline V and J ends were trimmed by 2 bases and 2 bases, with 9 bases remaining between them. CDR3 length equals 15 residues. The CDR3 protein is CASSITSANTGELFF. The CDR3 DNA reads as TGTGCCAGTAGTATAACCAGCGCCAACACCGGGGAGCTGTTTTTT.

The chain links TRBV4-1 to TRBJ2-7, with TRBD2 matching 11 bases. Germline loops: CDR1 MGHRA, CDR2 YSYEKL. With V trimmed by 2 bases and J by 0 bases, 6 bases remained unmatched. This CDR3 has 17 residues. The DNA for the CDR3 is TGCGCCAGCAGCCAACTCCCGGGACTAGCGGTCTCCTACGAGCAGTACTTC. Amino acids: CASSQLPGLAVSYEQYF.

This clonotype was found a few times. The chain is built from TRBV20-1 and TRBJ2-1; D may match TRBD1 or TRBD2 (5 bases each). The end of the DNA aligns better with TRBJ2-5, so the J call may be wrong. Germline CDR1 reads DFQATT; CDR2 reads SNEGSKA (reference sequence). This CDR3 has 14 amino acids. This CDR3 is CSAGKPGPQETQYF. In DNA, the CDR3 is TGCAGTGCTGGAAAGCCGGGACCCCAAGAGACCCAGTACTTC.

The rearrangement uses TRBV27 and TRBJ2-2; 14 bases fit TRBD2. The CDR3 is made up of 19 amino acids. Germline CDR1 MNHEY, CDR2 SMNVEV (reference sequence). With 2 bases clipped from V and 0 bases from J, the junction kept 5 bases outside the gene matches. The DNA for the CDR3 is TGTGCCAGCAGTTTAACGGGACTAGCGGGAGAGGCGAACACCGGGGAGCTGTTTTTT. This encodes CASSLTGLAGEANTGELFF.

The rearrangement joins TRBV5-1 to TRBJ2-1; D could derive from TRBD1 or TRBD2 (5 bases each). V shed 2 bases and J shed 9 bases, with 12 bases lying between them. This CDR3 region has 13 residues. The germline CDR1 and CDR2 sequences are SGHRS and YFSETQ. This CDR3 reads CASSFEGSTEQFF. The CDR3 coding sequence is TGCGCCAGCAGCTTCGAGGGGTCGACTGAGCAGTTCTTC.

This clonotype was observed a few times. One base separates it from a far larger clone, so it is likely a read error. The chain joins TRBV20-1 to TRBJ2-7, with D possibly matching TRBD2 (6 bases). Germline V gene data show CDR1 as DFQATT and CDR2 as SNEGSKA (reference sequence). This CDR3 contains 11 residues. Between the trimmed V and J ends, which lost 4 bases and 7 bases, there was a span of 11 bases. The CDR3 protein is CSANWGTEQYF. As DNA, the CDR3 is TGCAGTGCTAACTGGGGGACTGAGCAGTACTTC.

The chain joins TRBV6-5 to TRBJ2-5, with a possible D match to TRBD2 (5 bases). Germline values: CDR1 MNHEY, CDR2 SVGAGI. There are 15 residues in the CDR3. The ends were cut back, 4 bases at V and 1 base at J, with 13 bases in the middle. CDR3 loop: CASSSPRRGQETQYF. CDR3 nucleotide sequence: TGTGCCAGCAGTTCTCCGCGTCGGGGCCAAGAGACCCAGTACTTC.

J is TRBJ1-3 and V is TRBV9, with 7 bases matching TRBD1. The CDR3 contains 16 residues. V was pared by 4 bases and J by 0 bases, with 7 bases of the junction left unmatched. The germline gives CDR1 SGDLS, CDR2 YYNGEE. The CDR3 sequence is CASSPGQVSSGNTIYF. Here the CDR3 DNA reads TGTGCCAGCAGCCCCGGACAGGTCAGCTCTGGAAACACCATATATTTT.

This clonotype showed up just a few times. This chain links TRBV24-1 with TRBJ1-2; 7 nucleotides match TRBD1. The CDR3 covers 14 residues. V was clipped by 9 bases and J by 0 bases; unmatched bases: 6. Per germline, CDR1 KGHDR and CDR2 SFDVKD. CDR3 DNA sequence: TGTGCCACCGCAGCGACAGGGACTAACTATGGCTACACCTTC. Protein product: CATAATGTNYGYTF.

This clonotype was counted ten times or more. The chain has TRBV6-1 and TRBJ1-2; no reliable D call. Trimming took 10 bases from V and 0 from J, leaving 9 bases between them. The CDR3 has 12 amino acids. CDR1 is MNHNS and CDR2 is SASEGT in the germline V gene. This CDR3 reads CATQGTNYGYTF. CDR3 DNA: TGTGCCACCCAAGGGACTAACTATGGCTACACCTTC.

This clonotype appeared a few times. The chain is built from TRBV9 and TRBJ2-1; 14 positions agree with TRBD2. V shed 5 bases, J shed 9 bases, and the junction held 7 bases outside the gene matches. This CDR3 region has 15 residues. Germline assignment: CDR1 SGDLS and CDR2 YYNGEE. CDR3 loop: CASSPGTSGSIEQFF. In nucleotides, the CDR3 is TGTGCCAGCAGTCCCGGGACTAGCGGGAGTATTGAGCAGTTCTTC.